This T cell receptor beta chain was profiled in a study of shared clonotypes between healthy human individuals. The study's findings and limits: Naive subsets tended to show greater estimated richness than memory subsets. Naive CD4 clonotypes overlapped across several donors at about 5%.

The sorted-subset replicate PCRs were given around 190 ng DNA, which is around 29,000 T cell genomes. Sequenced by immunoSEQ multiplex PCR; TCRdb stores in-frame clones only, minus some. The data hold approximately 88,000 clones, with roughly three quarters observed a single time. Recent vaccinations or acute infections were absent in the healthy HIV-negative adult donors. This clone was counted between two and nine times. Its antigen is currently unknown. Germline lookup yields CDR1 SGHTA and CDR2 FQGNSA. Trimming left V 5 bases short and J 4 bases short, with 8 bases between. This CDR3 is 12 amino acids long.

The rearrangement uses TRBV7-2 and TRBJ1-1; no clear D gene. The clonotype was recovered from a man aged 30 to 45 in good health. The sample was memory CD8+ T cells sorted from blood. Subset defined: CD45RO+ cells pooled with CCR7-negative TemRA cells. In DNA form, the CDR3 reads TGTGCCAGCAGCCCGCGGACCACTGAAGCTTTCTTT. This translates into CASSPRTTEAFF.